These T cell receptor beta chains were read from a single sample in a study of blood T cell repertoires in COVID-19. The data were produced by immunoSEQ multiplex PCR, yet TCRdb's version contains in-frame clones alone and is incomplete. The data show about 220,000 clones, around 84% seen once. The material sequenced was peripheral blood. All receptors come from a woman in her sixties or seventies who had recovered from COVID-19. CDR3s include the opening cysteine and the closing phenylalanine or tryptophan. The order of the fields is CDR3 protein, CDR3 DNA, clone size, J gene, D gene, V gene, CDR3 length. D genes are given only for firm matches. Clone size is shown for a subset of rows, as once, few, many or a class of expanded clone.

CDR3 protein: CASSPGPSGNEQFF; CDR3 DNA: TGTGCCAGCTCACCAGGCCCTAGCGGCAATGAGCAGTTCTTC; clone size: NA; J gene: TRBJ2-1; D gene: TRBD2; V gene: TRBV18; CDR3 length: 14
CDR3 protein: CAIAGGNNEQFF; CDR3 DNA: TGTGCCATAGCGGGGGGGAACAATGAGCAGTTCTTC; clone size: NA; J gene: TRBJ2-1; D gene: TRBD2; V gene: TRBV10-3; CDR3 length: 12
CDR3 protein: CASSPRDSYGYTF; CDR3 DNA: TGCGCCAGCAGCCCCAGGGACAGCTATGGCTACACCTTC; clone size: NA; J gene: TRBJ1-2; D gene: TRBD1; V gene: TRBV4-1; CDR3 length: 13
CDR3 protein: CASSDRDTYMNTEAFF; CDR3 DNA: TGTGCCAGCAGCGACCGGGACACATACATGAACACTGAAGCTTTCTTT; clone size: once; J gene: TRBJ1-1; D gene: NA; V gene: TRBV27; CDR3 length: 16
CDR3 protein: CASSPRIAGGRNIQYF; CDR3 DNA: TGTGCCAGCAGCCCCAGGATAGCGGGGGGCAGAAACATTCAGTACTTC; clone size: NA; J gene: TRBJ2-4; D gene: TRBD2; V gene: TRBV14; CDR3 length: 16
CDR3 protein: CASSLPTQYF; CDR3 DNA: TGTGCCAGTAGTCTTCCGACCCAGTACTTC; clone size: NA; J gene: TRBJ2-5; D gene: NA; V gene: TRBV19; CDR3 length: 10
CDR3 protein: CASSSGTGGGGYGYTF; CDR3 DNA: TGTGCCAGCAGCTCCGGGACAGGGGGCGGTGGCTATGGCTACACCTTC; clone size: NA; J gene: TRBJ1-2; D gene: TRBD1; V gene: TRBV7-9; CDR3 length: 16
CDR3 protein: CASSSGRGPYEQYF; CDR3 DNA: TGTGCCAGCAGTTCTGGGCGGGGGCCCTACGAGCAGTACTTC; clone size: once; J gene: TRBJ2-7; D gene: NA; V gene: TRBV6-6; CDR3 length: 14
CDR3 protein: CASKSQGGTGGETQYF; CDR3 DNA: TGTGCCAGCAAGTCTCAGGGAGGGACAGGGGGCGAGACCCAGTACTTC; clone size: NA; J gene: TRBJ2-5; D gene: TRBD1; V gene: TRBV2; CDR3 length: 16
CDR3 protein: CASSFGASEQFF; CDR3 DNA: TGTGCCAGCAGTTTTGGGGCTAGTGAGCAGTTCTTC; clone size: NA; J gene: TRBJ2-1; D gene: NA; V gene: TRBV12-3/TRBV12-4; CDR3 length: 12
CDR3 protein: CASRRNGNQPQHF; CDR3 DNA: TGTGCCAGCCGGAGGAATGGCAATCAGCCCCAGCATTTT; clone size: NA; J gene: TRBJ1-5; D gene: NA; V gene: TRBV6-5; CDR3 length: 13
CDR3 protein: CASRRLAATGELFF; CDR3 DNA: TGTGCCAGCAGAAGACTAGCGGCAACCGGGGAGCTGTTTTTT; clone size: NA; J gene: TRBJ2-2; D gene: TRBD2; V gene: TRBV2; CDR3 length: 14
CDR3 protein: CASSSAGVYGYTF; CDR3 DNA: TGTGCCAGCAGCTCGGCAGGCGTCTATGGCTACACCTTC; clone size: once; J gene: TRBJ1-2; D gene: NA; V gene: TRBV5-6; CDR3 length: 13
CDR3 protein: CASSNRVNTEAFF; CDR3 DNA: TGTGCCAGTAGTAACAGGGTGAACACTGAAGCTTTCTTT; clone size: NA; J gene: TRBJ1-1; D gene: NA; V gene: TRBV19; CDR3 length: 13
CDR3 protein: CASSIQGGETQYF; CDR3 DNA: TGTGCCAGCAGCATACAGGGGGGGGAGACCCAGTACTTC; clone size: NA; J gene: TRBJ2-5; D gene: NA; V gene: TRBV7-2; CDR3 length: 13
CDR3 protein: CASSQVGLAVYNEQFF; CDR3 DNA: TGCGCCAGCAGCCAAGTGGGACTAGCGGTCTACAATGAGCAGTTCTTC; clone size: NA; J gene: TRBJ2-1; D gene: TRBD2; V gene: TRBV4-1; CDR3 length: 16
CDR3 protein: CASSQVSRGQGAPETQYF; CDR3 DNA: TGTGCCAGCAGCCAAGTATCCCGGGGACAGGGGGCTCCAGAGACCCAGTACTTC; clone size: NA; J gene: TRBJ2-5; D gene: TRBD1; V gene: TRBV3-1/TRBV3-2; CDR3 length: 18
CDR3 protein: CASSIPAGTGSGPGANVLTF; CDR3 DNA: TGTGCCAGTAGTATCCCCGCCGGGACAGGGTCCGGGCCGGGGGCCAACGTCCTGACTTTC; clone size: NA; J gene: TRBJ2-6; D gene: TRBD1; V gene: TRBV19; CDR3 length: 20
CDR3 protein: CASSPSPTEAFF; CDR3 DNA: TGTGCCAGCTCACCATCCCCTACTGAAGCTTTCTTT; clone size: NA; J gene: TRBJ1-1; D gene: NA; V gene: TRBV18; CDR3 length: 12
CDR3 protein: CASSQVSSDEQFF; CDR3 DNA: TGTGCCAGCAGCCAAGTTTCTTCCGATGAGCAGTTCTTC; clone size: many; J gene: TRBJ2-1; D gene: NA; V gene: TRBV14; CDR3 length: 13
CDR3 protein: CASREGTGASPLHF; CDR3 DNA: TGTGCCAGCAGGGAAGGGACAGGGGCTTCACCCCTCCACTTT; clone size: NA; J gene: TRBJ1-6; D gene: TRBD1; V gene: TRBV2; CDR3 length: 14
CDR3 protein: CASREDNEQFF; CDR3 DNA: TGTGCCAGCAGGGAGGACAATGAGCAGTTCTTC; clone size: NA; J gene: TRBJ2-1; D gene: NA; V gene: TRBV7-6; CDR3 length: 11
CDR3 protein: CASSPPSGGYYNEQFF; CDR3 DNA: TGTGCCAGCAGCCCACCTAGCGGGGGGTACTACAATGAGCAGTTCTTC; clone size: once; J gene: TRBJ2-1; D gene: TRBD2; V gene: TRBV7-2; CDR3 length: 16
CDR3 protein: CAWSRRGSYEQYF; CDR3 DNA: TGTGCCTGGAGTCGCCGGGGCTCCTACGAGCAGTACTTC; clone size: NA; J gene: TRBJ2-7; D gene: NA; V gene: TRBV30; CDR3 length: 13
CDR3 protein: CASSREDSPLHF; CDR3 DNA: TGTGCCAGCAGTAGAGAGGACTCTCCCCTCCACTTT; clone size: NA; J gene: TRBJ1-6; D gene: NA; V gene: TRBV27; CDR3 length: 12
CDR3 protein: CASSYGQGGPPLHF; CDR3 DNA: TGTGCCAGCAGTTACGGCCAGGGAGGTCCACCCCTCCACTTT; clone size: NA; J gene: TRBJ1-6; D gene: NA; V gene: TRBV6-5; CDR3 length: 14
CDR3 protein: CASSPPFEREAFF; CDR3 DNA: TGCGCCAGCAGCCCCCCCTTTGAGCGCGAAGCTTTCTTT; clone size: NA; J gene: TRBJ1-1; D gene: NA; V gene: TRBV4-1; CDR3 length: 13
CDR3 protein: CASSQDHRGSGEQYF; CDR3 DNA: TGTGCCAGCAGCCAAGATCATCGGGGATCGGGCGAGCAGTACTTC; clone size: NA; J gene: TRBJ2-7; D gene: NA; V gene: TRBV3-1/TRBV3-2; CDR3 length: 15
CDR3 protein: CATSDPGGAGETQYF; CDR3 DNA: TGTGCCACCAGTGATCCAGGGGGCGCGGGGGAGACCCAGTACTTC; clone size: NA; J gene: TRBJ2-5; D gene: TRBD1; V gene: TRBV24-1; CDR3 length: 15
CDR3 protein: CASSTGTSGIQETQYF; CDR3 DNA: TGTGCCAGTAGTACAGGGACTAGCGGGATCCAAGAGACCCAGTACTTC; clone size: NA; J gene: TRBJ2-5; D gene: TRBD2; V gene: TRBV19; CDR3 length: 16
CDR3 protein: CASSPNNSPLHF; CDR3 DNA: TGTGCCAGCAGCCCTAATAATTCACCCCTCCACTTT; clone size: NA; J gene: TRBJ1-6; D gene: NA; V gene: TRBV11-2; CDR3 length: 12
CDR3 protein: CASSPVKASGGDNEQFF; CDR3 DNA: TGTGCCAGCAGCCCAGTTAAAGCTAGCGGGGGTGACAATGAGCAGTTCTTC; clone size: once; J gene: TRBJ2-1; D gene: TRBD2; V gene: TRBV7-9; CDR3 length: 17
CDR3 protein: CASSVAGVLIHEQFF; CDR3 DNA: TGTGCCAGCAGCGTGGCGGGGGTTCTTATCCATGAGCAGTTCTTC; clone size: once; J gene: TRBJ2-1; D gene: TRBD2; V gene: TRBV9; CDR3 length: 15
CDR3 protein: CASSRRDRNTGELFF; CDR3 DNA: TGTGCCAGCAGTCGCCGGGACAGAAACACCGGGGAGCTGTTTTTT; clone size: NA; J gene: TRBJ2-2; D gene: TRBD1; V gene: TRBV6-2/TRBV6-3; CDR3 length: 15
CDR3 protein: CASSHAGPYNYGYTF; CDR3 DNA: TGCGCCAGCAGCCACGCGGGGCCCTACAACTATGGCTACACCTTC; clone size: NA; J gene: TRBJ1-2; D gene: NA; V gene: TRBV4-1; CDR3 length: 15
CDR3 protein: CASRSSYGYTF; CDR3 DNA: TGTGCCAGCAGGTCGTCGTATGGCTACACCTTC; clone size: NA; J gene: TRBJ1-2; D gene: NA; V gene: TRBV6-5; CDR3 length: 11
CDR3 protein: CASSALGARNTIYF; CDR3 DNA: TGTGCCAGCAGTGCCTTGGGGGCCCGAAACACCATATATTTT; clone size: NA; J gene: TRBJ1-3; D gene: NA; V gene: TRBV2; CDR3 length: 14